These T cell receptor beta chains were read from a single sample in a study of blood T cell repertoires in COVID-19. TCRdb keeps only in-frame clones here, not all; method: immunoSEQ multiplex PCR. The table lists just under 150,000 clones, 75% to 90% of them singletons. Sequenced sample: peripheral blood. The receptors were gathered from a man between 50 and 59 years old who had recovered from COVID-19. CDR3s include the opening cysteine and the closing phenylalanine or tryptophan.

j_gene	v_gene	CDR3aa
TRBJ2-1	TRBV10-3	CAIRETGTLDNEQFF
TRBJ1-2	TRBV10-3	CAISAEGALASGYTF
TRBJ1-2	TRBV19	CASSIGGGNYGYTF
TRBJ2-7	TRBV30	CAWSDGSELFSF
TRBJ1-2	TRBV29-1	CSATDNYGYTF
TRBJ2-7	TRBV10-1	CASSEGTIPHEQYF
TRBJ2-7	TRBV7-8	CASSLRGRETVEQYF
TRBJ2-1	TRBV3-1/TRBV3-2	CASSQVAGGGFGEQFF
TRBJ1-1	TRBV10-3	CAIRGENTEAFF
TRBJ2-7	TRBV5-1	CASSWGQGVSYEQYF
TRBJ2-2	TRBV6-2/TRBV6-3	CASSPKGQPNTGELFF
TRBJ2-7	TRBV10-3	CAISGEGTGSSYEQYF
TRBJ2-7	TRBV12-3/TRBV12-4	CANTGEFSYEQYF
TRBJ1-6	TRBV6-5	CASSLGSMNSPLHF
TRBJ1-1	TRBV5-1	CASSLVSWGDTEAFF
TRBJ2-3	TRBV18	CASSSTYTSGTDTQYF
TRBJ1-2	TRBV29-1	CSVTWGRDGYTF
TRBJ1-2	TRBV19	CASSVRTGNYGYTF
TRBJ1-1	TRBV18	CASSPGTGVFKAFF
TRBJ2-6	TRBV5-8	CASSLGGRGANVLTF
TRBJ1-1	TRBV30	CARQGMNTEAFF
TRBJ2-2	TRBV7-8	CASTKNSGGPTGELFF
TRBJ1-6	TRBV10-2	CASSESGQGLSSLHF
TRBJ2-2	TRBV6-5	CASRNPRDTGELFF
TRBJ1-2	TRBV12-3/TRBV12-4	CASSIDRDYGYTF
TRBJ1-6	TRBV28	CASREGSGVGSPLHF
TRBJ1-2	TRBV7-8	CASSLGLGGYGYTF
TRBJ2-1	TRBV2	CASSENVLAGLVELNEQFF
TRBJ2-4	TRBV6-1	CASSEAPRQGNIQYF
TRBJ1-2	TRBV29-1	CSVGAGYGYTF
TRBJ2-1	TRBV5-1	CASSLLPLSGGSYNEQFF
TRBJ1-3	TRBV19	CASTPRGGSGNTIYF
TRBJ2-5	TRBV9	CASSVGATGQTQETQYF
TRBJ2-3	TRBV18	CASCRTSGGTSTDTQYF
TRBJ1-4	TRBV7-2	CASSSRVRSEKLFF
TRBJ2-7	TRBV19	CASSRTISAIYEQYF
TRBJ2-7	TRBV7-9	CASSPVAGPSYEQYF
TRBJ1-3	TRBV12-3/TRBV12-4	CASSLLSGNTIYF
TRBJ2-7	TRBV6-1	CASSEPGTGGHEQYF
TRBJ1-1	TRBV19	CASSNGRLARKTEAFF
TRBJ1-2	TRBV5-6	CASRPGMGRGESNYGYTF
TRBJ2-7	TRBV5-1	CASSLAADIYEQYF
TRBJ2-1	TRBV21-1	CASSKAQTGRPYNEQFF
TRBJ2-3	TRBV6-5	CAIPRGTGLADTQYF
TRBJ2-3	TRBV7-6	CASSLTGGGTDTQYF
TRBJ1-3	TRBV5-6	CASSLEGVGGNTIYF